The 22 T cell receptor beta chains below were found in one sample sequenced in a study of blood T cells in healthy people across ages. Combining a sample-barcoded 5' primer with a J-beta primer mix, a second PCR ran for roughly 6 to 12 cycles. Each CDR3 protein is one row after TCRdb ran MiXCR on the 5' RACE reads. The profile shows fewer than 700,000 distinct CDR3 sequences, 47% of them singletons. The sequenced sample consisted of blood. The receptors were gathered from a man of 80 years or more in good health.

The chain is built from TRBV25-1 and TRBJ2-5; 11 positions agree with TRBD2. Germline CDR1 and CDR2: MGHDK and SYGVNS. With 4 bases clipped from V and 4 bases from J, the junction kept 2 bases outside the gene matches. The CDR3 spans 14 residues. CDR3 nucleotide sequence: TGTGCCAGCAGTGGTAGCGGGAGGGGAGAGACCCAGTACTTC. As protein: CASSGSGRGETQYF.

The rearrangement links TRBV6-6 to TRBJ1-1, with TRBD1 as a possible D gene (5 bases). The germline CDR1 and CDR2 sequences are MNHNY and SVGAGI (reference sequence). The V and J ends lost 8 bases and 0 bases respectively, with 10 bases between them. This CDR3 is built from 13 residues. The CDR3 DNA reads TGTGCCAGCGGCCACAGGATGAACACTGAAGCTTTCTTT. It codes for CASGHRMNTEAFF.

The chain links TRBV6-6 to TRBJ1-5; possibly TRBD1 for D (5 bases). CDR3 length: 15 residues. The V gene's germline CDR1 is MNHNY and CDR2 SVGAGI (reference sequence). Trimming removed 5 bases from V and 0 bases from J, with 11 bases in between. The CDR3 spells CASSHGTASNQPQHF. The CDR3 nucleotides are TGTGCCAGCAGTCACGGGACGGCTAGCAATCAGCCCCAGCATTTT.

The sample holds many counts of this clonotype. The V and J genes are TRBV6-5 and TRBJ1-4; TRBD1 is a possible D gene (6 bases). With 4 bases removed from V and 6 bases from J, the gap between germline ends came to 15 bases. The length of the CDR3 is 15 residues. Germline values: CDR1 MNHEY, CDR2 SVGAGI. CDR3 coding DNA: TGTGCCAGCAGTTTCGGGGGGCGAAACGATGAAAAACTGTTTTTT. Protein product: CASSFGGRNDEKLFF.

The V gene is TRBV12-5, the J gene TRBJ1-1; TRBD1 matches 7 bases. The junction had 7 bases not matched to a gene; V was cut back by 2 bases and J by 1 base. The germline V gene encodes CDR1 LGHNT and CDR2 FRNRAP. The CDR3 runs to 16 residues. The CDR3 DNA is TGTGCTAGTGGTTTGACACCGGGACAGACGAACACTGAAGCTTTCTTT. It is translated as CASGLTPGQTNTEAFF.

This clonotype was recorded once. This chain uses TRBV6-2 or TRBV6-3 with TRBJ1-2; 11 nucleotides match TRBD1. V lost 1 base, J lost 4 bases, and 5 bases stayed unmatched. The CDR3 totals 16 residues. Germline CDR1 is MNHEY and CDR2 is SVGEGT. Here the CDR3 DNA reads TGTGCCAGCAGTTACTTCCGGACAGGGGGCACCTATGGCTACACCTTC. It is translated as CASSYFRTGGTYGYTF.

The genes are TRBV2 and TRBJ1-5, with 8 bases identical to TRBD1. Trimming at V came to 10 bases and at J to 3 bases, leaving 8 bases not matched to a gene. Per germline, CDR1 SNHLY and CDR2 FYNNEI. This CDR3 is built from 14 residues. The CDR3 DNA is TGTGCCAACCAAAACAGGGGGGCCAATCAGCCCCAGCATTTT. It translates to CANQNRGANQPQHF.

On this clonotype itself: It may be a read error: a sequence one base away is much more abundant. The V gene is TRBV6-6, the J gene TRBJ1-2, with D unresolved. Germline V gene sequence: CDR1 MNHNY, CDR2 SVGAGI (reference sequence). The length of the CDR3 is 16 residues. CDR3 sequence: CASRPPLRATNYGHTF. The CDR3 bases are TGTGCCAGCAGGCCCCCCTTACGGGCAACCAACTATGGCCACACCTTC.

This clonotype turned up a few times. The CDR3 region is CASSFGGGKYNEQFF. CDR3 nucleotide sequence: TGCGCCAGCAGCTTCGGGGGCGGTAAATACAATGAGCAGTTCTTC. The J gene is TRBJ2-1, the V gene TRBV5-1, with D perhaps assigned TRBD1 or TRBD2 (6 bases each). The CDR3 runs to 15 residues. CDR1 and CDR2 from the germline V gene are SGHRS and YFSETQ. The germline V and J ends were trimmed by 2 bases and 4 bases, with 13 bases remaining between them.

V is TRBV7-3 and J is TRBJ2-5; 11 positions match TRBD2. This CDR3 region has 16 residues. V shed 1 base and J 5 bases; nucleotides not matched to a gene: 6. CDR1 is SGHTA and CDR2 is FQGTGA in the germline V gene. CDR3 sequence reads: CASSLMGTSGRETQYF. CDR3 in DNA: TGTGCCAGCAGCTTAATGGGGACTAGCGGCCGGGAGACCCAGTACTTC.

The V and J genes are TRBV11-1 and TRBJ2-2; D not resolved. This CDR3 is built from 15 residues. Deletions cut 2 bases from V and 4 bases from J, with 11 bases between. Per the germline V gene, CDR1 is SGHAT and CDR2 is FQDESV (reference sequence). DNA of the CDR3: TGTGCCAGCAGCTTATCTAGGGCCATCACCGGGGAGCTGTTTTTT. Translation gives CASSLSRAITGELFF.

The gene calls are TRBV20-1 and TRBJ2-5; TRBD2 agrees at 10 bases. Germline loops: CDR1 DFQATT, CDR2 SNEGSKA (reference sequence). The length of the CDR3 is 14 residues. Germline trimming cut 3 bases from V and 2 bases from J; bases unmatched to any gene: 3. The CDR3: CSARSAGGQETQYF. The DNA for the CDR3 is TGCAGTGCTAGGTCAGCGGGGGGGCAAGAGACCCAGTACTTC.

The CDR3 protein is CSVEAMNTEAFF. DNA for the CDR3: TGCAGCGTTGAGGCGATGAACACTGAAGCTTTCTTT. The gene calls are TRBV29-1 and TRBJ1-1, with no clear D. V was cut by 3 bases and J by 0 bases, with 5 bases left in between. There are 12 residues in the CDR3. Germline CDR1 reads SQVTM; CDR2 reads ANQGSEA. The complete variable domain, with remaining parts taken from reference TRBV29-1 and TRBJ1-1, reads SAVISQKPSRDICQRGTSLTIQCQVDSQVTMMFWYRQQPGQSLTLIATANQGSEATYESGFVIDKFPISRPNLTFSTLTVSNMSPEDSSIYLCSVEAMNTEAFFGQGTRLTVV.

This clonotype was picked up a small number of times. The chain is built from TRBV15 and TRBJ2-1, with TRBD2 matching over 7 bases. CDR1 is LNHNV, CDR2 YYDKDF, per germline (reference sequence). The CDR3 runs to 15 residues. V dropped 5 bases and J dropped 0; count of bases not matched to a gene: 4. The CDR3 reads CATSEGGSSYNEQFF. The CDR3 DNA sequence: TGTGCCACCAGCGAGGGCGGGAGCTCCTACAATGAGCAGTTCTTC. The variable domain in full, completed from reference TRBV15 and TRBJ2-1, reads DAMVIQNPRYQVTQFGKPVTLSCSQTLNHNVMYWYQQKSSQAPKLLFHYYDKDFNNEADTPDNFQSRRPNTSFCFLDIRSPGLGDTAMYLCATSEGGSSYNEQFFGPGTRLTVL.

This clonotype was detected ten times or more. The chain joins TRBV6-1 to TRBJ2-3, with D hard to call. V was pared by 6 bases and J by 3 bases, with 10 bases between. The germline V gene has CDR1 MNHNS and CDR2 SASEGT. The CDR3 covers 13 residues. The CDR3 DNA reads TGTGCCAGCAGCGATCTGGGAACAGATACGCAGTATTTT. Residues: CASSDLGTDTQYF.

This clonotype was seen only a few times. The chain has TRBV20-1 and TRBJ2-3; perhaps TRBD2 as D (5 bases). V lost 6 bases to trimming and J lost 1 base, with 17 bases between them. The CDR3 loop spans 15 amino acids. CDR1 is DFQATT, CDR2 SNEGSKA, per germline (reference sequence). The CDR3 DNA follows: TGCAGTGCCACCGCTGGTGGGAGAGGCACAGATACGCAGTATTTT. Encoded protein: CSATAGGRGTDTQYF.

This clonotype was seen ten or more times. This chain uses TRBV6-6 with TRBJ2-3; the D gene is possibly TRBD2 (5 bases). Looked up from germline, CDR1 is MNHNY and CDR2 is SVGAGI (reference sequence). V gave up 0 bases and J gave up 6 bases, with 13 bases separating them. The CDR3 runs to 15 residues. CDR3 nucleotides: TGTGCCAGCAGTTACTCATACGACTCGGGGGATACGCAGTATTTT. As protein: CASSYSYDSGDTQYF.

V gene TRBV3-1 combines with J gene TRBJ2-4; the D gene is possibly TRBD2 (6 bases). The DNA end lines up better with TRBJ2-7; the J call may be wrong. This CDR3 is 16 amino acids long. Germline CDR1 and CDR2: LGHDT and YNNKEL (reference sequence). DNA for the CDR3: TGTGCCAGCAGCCAAGGGGAGACTAACGGGAGAGGCGAGCAGTACTTC. Protein: CASSQGETNGRGEQYF.

This clonotype has just a few counts. V gene TRBV29-1 combines with J gene TRBJ2-7; perhaps D is TRBD1 or TRBD2 (5 bases each). Trimming stripped 6 bases from V and 0 bases from J, with 18 bases between. Germline loops: CDR1 SQVTM, CDR2 ANQGSEA. This CDR3 comprises 15 residues. The CDR3 nucleotides read TGCAGCGTCGCCGGTGGGGGTCTCCTCTCCTACGAGCAGTACTTC. It codes for CSVAGGGLLSYEQYF.

This chain connects TRBV20-1 to TRBJ2-1, with D maybe TRBD1 (5 bases). The V and J ends lost 6 bases and 10 bases respectively, with 10 bases between them. The CDR3 loop spans 10 amino acids. The germline CDR1 and CDR2 sequences are DFQATT and SNEGSKA (reference sequence). The CDR3 region has the DNA TGCAGTGCCGCCCAGGGAGAGCAGTTCTTC. This encodes CSAAQGEQFF.

The chain combines TRBV28 with TRBJ2-4; no clear D gene. This CDR3 contains 12 residues. In germline, CDR1 is MDHEN, CDR2 SYDVKM. V lost 4 bases and J lost 6, with 7 bases in between. The CDR3 is CASSSRRNIQYF. The CDR3 DNA sequence: TGTGCCAGCAGTTCCCGCCGAAACATTCAGTACTTC.

The chain is built from TRBV5-1 and TRBJ1-4, with a weak D call TRBD1 (5 bases). The CDR3 consists of 13 residues. V lost 3 bases and J 7 bases, leaving 10 bases between the germline ends. Germline-derived CDR1 and CDR2 are SGHRS and YFSETQ. CDR3 sequence reads: CASSSGGGEKLFF. The CDR3 nucleotides are TGCGCCAGCAGCTCCGGGGGGGGTGAAAAACTGTTTTTT.